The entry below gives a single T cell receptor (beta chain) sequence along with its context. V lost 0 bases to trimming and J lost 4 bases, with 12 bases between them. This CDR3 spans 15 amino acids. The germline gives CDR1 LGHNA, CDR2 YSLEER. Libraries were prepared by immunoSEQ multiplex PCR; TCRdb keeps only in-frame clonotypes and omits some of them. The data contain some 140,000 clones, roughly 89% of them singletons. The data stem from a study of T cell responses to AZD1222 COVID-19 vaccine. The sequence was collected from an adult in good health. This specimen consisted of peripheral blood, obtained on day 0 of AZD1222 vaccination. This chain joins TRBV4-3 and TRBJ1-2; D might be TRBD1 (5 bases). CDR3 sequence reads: CASSQDWRGSYGYTF. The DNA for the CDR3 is TGCGCCAGCAGCCAAGACTGGCGGGGGAGCTATGGCTACACCTTC.